The T cell receptor (beta chain) under discussion was sequenced for a study of glioma-infiltrating T cells. Study-wide context: WHO grade II oligodendrogliomas or astrocytomas, plus non-recurrent WHO grade IV glioblastomas, were sampled. Dexamethasone exposure before glioma surgery was limited to six or fewer days. General study results and limits: Tissue-blood divergence was below expectation in non-neoplastic patients, above in gliomas. Patients with low tissue-blood divergence carried a signature set of shared blood CDR3 motifs.

V trimming: 4 bases; J trimming: 6 bases; junction bases outside the gene matches: 5. In germline, CDR1 is SGDLS, CDR2 YYNGEE. The CDR3 spans 15 residues. TCR alpha and beta CDR3 regions were amplified from RNA using iRepertoire nested multiplex PCR. TCRdb re-called the multiplex PCR reads through MiXCR, storing one row per CDR3 protein. The sample contains a few hundred thousand distinct CDR3 sequences, around 38% of which appear only once. The sample holds a few counts of this clonotype. The antigen remains undetermined. This receptor was taken from a human donor with low-grade glioma or glioblastoma, undergoing nonglioma brain surgery, or in good health (not recorded which). Material for sequencing was glioma tissue, nonneoplastic brain tissue, or PBMCs (not recorded which). The chain is built from TRBV9 and TRBJ2-3, with 13 bases that match TRBD2. DNA of the CDR3: TGTGCCAGCAGCCCTCCACTAGCGGGGGGGGATACGCAGTATTTT. It yields the protein CASSPPLAGGDTQYF.